This TCR beta chain was identified during a study of CD8+CD57+ T cells in acquired aplastic anemia. Germline V gene data show CDR1 as MNHNY and CDR2 as SVGAGI (reference sequence). This CDR3 is 16 amino acids long. The ends lost 0 bases at V and 4 bases at J; junction bases unmatched: 4. The study profiled TCR beta VDJ and CDR3 using genomic DNA as template. TCRdb re-derived calls from the reads in MiXCR, one entry per CDR3 protein. The sample consists of about 250,000 distinct CDR3 sequences, 47% of them appearing once. All sequencing subjects had displayed CD8+CD57+ cell expansion on flow cytometry.

This rearrangement joins TRBV6-6 to TRBJ2-2, with TRBD1 matching over 8 bases. The clonotype comes from a human donor with aplastic anemia. The sample taken for sequencing was sorted CD4+, CD8+, or CD8+CD57+ T cells (not recorded which) from PBMCs. The CDR3 here is CASSYSDRGGTGELFF. CDR3 bases: TGTGCCAGCAGTTACTCAGACAGGGGAGGCACCGGGGAGCTGTTTTTT.